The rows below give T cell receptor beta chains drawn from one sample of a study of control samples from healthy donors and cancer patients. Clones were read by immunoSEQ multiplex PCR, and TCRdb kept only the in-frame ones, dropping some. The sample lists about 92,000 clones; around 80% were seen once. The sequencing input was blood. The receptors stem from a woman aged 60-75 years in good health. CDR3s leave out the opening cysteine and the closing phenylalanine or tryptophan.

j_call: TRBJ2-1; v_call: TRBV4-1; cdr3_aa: ASRRGGSYNEQF
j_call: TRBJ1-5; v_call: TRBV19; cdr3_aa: ASSIDRGQAKQPQH
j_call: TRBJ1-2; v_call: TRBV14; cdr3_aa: ASSQGQGYGYT
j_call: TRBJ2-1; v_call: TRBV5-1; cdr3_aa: ASSLVGTAYNEQF
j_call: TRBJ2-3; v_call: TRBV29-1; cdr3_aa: SVEPGLLSGGPQY
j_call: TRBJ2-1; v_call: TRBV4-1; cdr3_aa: ASSQDIQGVSNEQF
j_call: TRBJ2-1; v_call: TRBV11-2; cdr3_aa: ASSLERGGFSNEQF
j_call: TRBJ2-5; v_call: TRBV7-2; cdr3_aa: ASSPNRGGQETQY
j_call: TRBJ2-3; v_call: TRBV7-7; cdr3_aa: ASSLGLAGSSTDTQY
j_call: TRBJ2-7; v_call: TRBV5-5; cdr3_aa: ASRPGQGVYEQY
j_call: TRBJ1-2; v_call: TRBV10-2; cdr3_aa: ASSPARPLYGYT
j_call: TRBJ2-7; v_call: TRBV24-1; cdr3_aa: ATETGVPPYEQY
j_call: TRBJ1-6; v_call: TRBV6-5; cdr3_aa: ASSRMSGNSPLH
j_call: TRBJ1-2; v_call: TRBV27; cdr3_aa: ASSPRGGRSGGYT
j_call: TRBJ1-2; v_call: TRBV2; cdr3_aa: ASSEGQILPSNYGYT
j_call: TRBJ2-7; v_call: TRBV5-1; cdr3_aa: ASSSNGVGGEQY
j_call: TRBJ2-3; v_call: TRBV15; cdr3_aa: ATSRDNGDTQY
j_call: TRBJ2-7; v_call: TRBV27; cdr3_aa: ASSPGLIYEQY
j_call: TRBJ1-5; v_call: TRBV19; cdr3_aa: ASSIGGRSQPQH
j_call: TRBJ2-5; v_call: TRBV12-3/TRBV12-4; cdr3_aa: ASSPSGLTQY
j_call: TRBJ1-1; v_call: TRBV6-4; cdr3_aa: ASSEQGNTEAF
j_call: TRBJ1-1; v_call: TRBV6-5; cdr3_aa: ASKGQGRTEAF
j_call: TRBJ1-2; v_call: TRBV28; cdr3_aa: ASRPGQGGYGYT
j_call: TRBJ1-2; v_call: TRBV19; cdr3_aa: ASNRQGVPYGYT
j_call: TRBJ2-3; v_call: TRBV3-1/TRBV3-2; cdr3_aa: ASSLIRAPNPTDTQY
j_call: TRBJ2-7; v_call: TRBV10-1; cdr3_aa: ASSESMGLSEQY